This T cell receptor (beta chain) appears in the sequencing data of a study of CD8+ T cells in alopecia areata. Looking at the study overall: Administration of oral tofacitinib to treated patients was at 5 to 10 mg twice daily. The drug, tofacitinib, lasted 6 to 18 months, followed by 6 months off drug.

Study observations and caveats: Clonality in the scalp and expanded CD8+ clones ranked among the top 100 were significantly decreased by tofacitinib. Under tofacitinib, numerous expanded lesional clonotypes remained detectable in scalp and blood.

After isolation, RNA underwent reverse transcription to generate cDNA as the sequencing template. Repertoires were generated with immunoSEQ multiplex PCR, while TCRdb's copy carries only in-frame clones and drops some. Among 150,000 to 200,000 clones listed, roughly 64% were seen once. Details on this clone: Its antigen is still unknown.

Regarding treatment: oral pan-JAK inhibitor, 5-10 mg twice daily. The specimen was CD8+ T cells sorted from blood, collected at week 24, from a patient treated with tofacitinib. The sequence was collected from a human donor with alopecia areata.

In DNA, the CDR3 is TGCAGCGTTGTCTCAATACAGGGCTCCTACGAGCAGTACTTC. Its protein is CSVVSIQGSYEQYF. This rearrangement joins TRBV29-1 to TRBJ2-7, with D perhaps TRBD1 (6 bases). Trimming left V 4 bases short and J 0 bases short, with 13 bases between. This CDR3 is 14 amino acids long. Germline lookup yields CDR1 SQVTM and CDR2 ANQGSEA.